This entry describes one T cell receptor beta chain. Antigen specificity is unknown. Read sequence stops 3 residues before the CDR3 end, and the germline J gene provides the missing end. The data are from a study of Tregs in tolerant kidney transplant recipients. On the study more broadly: Recipients received nonmyeloablative bone marrow transplants from related graft donors, with transient mixed chimerism. Findings and caveats of the study: Few patients were studied, so findings need validation in larger groups. For some patients, primers changed over time, blocking nucleotide-level comparison.

Unstimulated Tregs (CD4+CD25+CD127-) and CD4+CD25- non-Tregs were sorted from PBMCs. V was trimmed by 3 bases and J by 0 bases, leaving 7 bases between them. This CDR3 has 13 residues. Germline assignment: CDR1 GTSNPN and CDR2 SVGIG (reference sequence). Clones were read by immunoSEQ multiplex PCR, and TCRdb kept only the in-frame ones, dropping some. This repertoire includes tens of thousands of clones. The chain joins TRBV30 to TRBJ2-3; possible D gene TRBD2, 5 bases. The TCR was taken from a human donor who received a combined kidney and bone marrow transplant. The starting material was CD4+ T cells from blood, obtained before the transplant. The CDR3 region is CAWRRTSTDTQYF. The CDR3 DNA, read in part, is TGTGCCTGGAGGAGGACTAGCACAGATACG. Drawing the rest from reference TRBV30 and TRBJ2-3, the complete variable domain is SQTIHQWPATLVQPVGSPLSLECTVEGTSNPNLYWYRQAAGRGLQLLFYSVGIGQISSEVPQNLSASRPQDRQFILSSKKLLLSDSGFYLCAWRRTSTDTQYFGPGTRLTVL.